This TCR beta chain was recorded in a study of blood T cell repertoires in COVID-19. Study details: From the United States, Italy and Spain came samples of acute and convalescent COVID-19. T cells, B-cell-depleted T cells, or PBMCs provided the cDNA or gDNA that served as material.

How the authors handled the data: From reference gene primer amplification, estimates of nucleated cell counts were derived. Profiling relied on immunoSEQ multiplex PCR, and the TCRdb table lists in-frame clones only, not all of them. That table furnishes V, J and clone size, whereas the DNA furnished D and trimming. This sample yields 94,000 or so clones, of which roughly 88% are seen a single time; 7.5% to 10% belongs to the top ten. The table lists this clone with a few counts. The CDR3 covers 13 residues. Germline V gene lookup returns CDR1 MDHEN and CDR2 SYDVKM. The ends were cut back, 2 bases at V and 4 bases at J, with 6 bases in the middle.

This sequence joins TRBV28 and TRBJ2-1; the D is unclear. The receptor's source is a woman between 70 and 85 years old with acute or convalescent COVID-19. The source material was peripheral blood. CDR3 region: CASSLMRYNEQFF. The DNA of the CDR3 is TGTGCCAGCAGTTTAATGCGGTACAATGAGCAGTTCTTC.